Given below is one TCR beta chain in context. The data stem from a study of blood T cell repertoires in COVID-19. Study overall: Material from acute and convalescent COVID-19 was sourced from the United States, Italy and Spain. Nucleic acid was either cDNA or gDNA, and it came from T cells, B-cell-depleted T cells, or PBMCs.

Clones were read by immunoSEQ multiplex PCR, and TCRdb kept only the in-frame ones, dropping some. The repertoire holds roughly 570,000 clones, with about 89% as singletons. Germline CDR1 and CDR2: MDHEN and SYDVKM. The CDR3 loop spans 14 amino acids. V gave up 4 bases and J gave up 4 bases, with 13 bases separating them. Sequencing was carried out using peripheral blood. This receptor was taken from a woman aged 50 to 60 with COVID-19, enrolled during active disease. V and J are TRBV28 and TRBJ1-2; D call uncertain. CDR3 protein: CASSSPGQAYGYTF. CDR3 DNA sequence: TGTGCCAGCAGTTCCCCTGGGCAGGCCTATGGCTACACCTTC.